The 14 T cell receptor beta chains below were found in one sample sequenced in a study of T cells in Graves' hyperthyroidism and ophthalmopathy. Amplification yielded TCR beta CDR3 regions, with RNA transcripts as the source. An initial round of RT-PCR targeting the TCR CDR3 relied on the HTBI primer set. TCRdb redid the calling of the multiplex PCR reads with MiXCR, one entry per CDR3 protein. The profile shows some 530,000 distinct CDR3 sequences, 22% of them singletons. Material: blood. The receptors here all came from a woman aged 70-85 years with Graves' ophthalmopathy.

This clonotype was seen at least ten times. The genes are TRBV29-1 and TRBJ2-3; 12 positions match TRBD2. Trimming at V came to 2 bases and at J to 6 bases, leaving 9 bases not matched to a gene. The CDR3 covers 16 residues. From germline, CDR1 is SQVTM and CDR2 ANQGSEA. CDR3 in amino acids: CSVELGLAGGSDTQYF. The CDR3 nucleotides read TGCAGCGTTGAACTAGGCCTAGCGGGAGGGTCGGATACGCAGTATTTT.

This clonotype was found a few times. V gene TRBV28 combines with J gene TRBJ1-6; D uncertain. The V gene lost 2 bases and the J gene lost 10 bases, with 15 bases spanning the gap. The CDR3 length is 15 residues. The V gene's germline CDR1 is MDHEN and CDR2 SYDVKM. The CDR3 is CASSLADSGGSPLHF. CDR3 coding DNA: TGTGCCAGCAGTTTAGCCGACTCAGGAGGATCACCCCTCCACTTT. The full variable domain, its missing parts supplied by reference TRBV28 and TRBJ1-6, is DVKVTQSSRYLVKRTGEKVFLECVQDMDHENMFWYRQDPGLGLRLIYFSYDVKMKEKGDIPEGYSVSREKKERFSLILESASTNQTSMYLCASSLADSGGSPLHFGNGTRLTVT.

This chain uses TRBV4-1 with TRBJ2-7; 9 bases agree with TRBD1. Unmatched junction bases numbered 7, after V lost 4 bases and J lost 3 bases. This CDR3 is 15 amino acids long. Per the germline V gene, CDR1 is MGHRA and CDR2 is YSYEKL. The CDR3 reads CASSLTGTGFYEQYF. DNA of the CDR3: TGCGCCAGCAGCCTAACCGGGACAGGGTTCTACGAGCAGTACTTC.

At least ten counts were recorded for this clonotype. The chain has TRBV6-2 or TRBV6-3 and TRBJ1-1; 7 bases fit TRBD1. J was trimmed by 0 bases and V by 5 bases; bases with no gene match: 12. The CDR3 totals 17 residues. Germline V gene lookup returns CDR1 MNHEY and CDR2 SVGEGT. The DNA for the CDR3 is TGTGCCAGCAGTCAGAGACAGGGAGAGGTCATGAACACTGAAGCTTTCTTT. Protein product: CASSQRQGEVMNTEAFF.

This clonotype has a count of ten or more. The chain uses TRBV20-1 and TRBJ1-2; D unresolved. Trimming took off 5 bases at V and 0 bases at J, with 13 bases between the two ends. The CDR3 length is 14 residues. The germline CDR1 and CDR2 sequences are DFQATT and SNEGSKA (reference sequence). As DNA, the CDR3 is TGCAGTGCTGGGGAGGGAGTCTCTAACTATGGCTACACCTTC. The encoded protein is CSAGEGVSNYGYTF.

This clonotype has a count of ten or more. The chain carries TRBV7-2 and TRBJ2-5; TRBD2 aligns across 14 bases. The germline V gene encodes CDR1 SGHTA and CDR2 FQGNSA. This CDR3 spans 14 amino acids. Trimming took 6 bases from V and 5 from J; bases not matched to a gene: 2. The CDR3 DNA reads TGTGCCAGCAGGACTAGCGGGAGGGGGGAGACCCAGTACTTC. As protein: CASRTSGRGETQYF. The full variable domain, with the rest looked up from reference TRBV7-2 and TRBJ2-5, is GAGVSQSPSNKVTEKGKDVELRCDPISGHTALYWYRQSLGQGLEFLIYFQGNSAPDKSGLPSDRFSAERTGGSVSTLTIQRTQQEDSAVYLCASRTSGRGETQYFGPGTRLLVL.

This clonotype was seen more than once but under ten times. This chain uses TRBV19 with TRBJ1-2, with 11 bases that match TRBD1. V dropped 4 bases and J dropped 8; count of bases not matched to a gene: 12. The length of the CDR3 is 16 residues. Germline CDR1 LNHDA, CDR2 SQIVND (reference sequence). In nucleotides, the CDR3 is TGTGCCAGTAGTACCCGGACAGGGGGCGGTTTGAGCGGCTACACCTTC. Translating gives CASSTRTGGGLSGYTF.

The V gene is TRBV6-1, the J gene TRBJ2-4, with 7 bases matching TRBD2. Looked up from germline, CDR1 is MNHNS and CDR2 is SASEGT. Trimming took 8 bases from V and 0 from J; bases not matched to a gene: 13. The CDR3 spans 17 residues. The CDR3 DNA follows: TGTGCCAGCCCCGTCCCTAAAGCGGGAATAGCCAAAAACATTCAGTACTTC. This sequence encodes CASPVPKAGIAKNIQYF.

This clonotype has just a few counts. The rearrangement links TRBV7-9 to TRBJ1-2; D unclear. V lost 2 bases and J 0 bases, leaving 16 bases between the germline ends. The CDR3 length is 17 residues. Germline V gene sequence: CDR1 SEHNR, CDR2 FQNEAQ (reference sequence). This chain's CDR3 is CASSLKAVAASNYGYTF. The CDR3 DNA is TGTGCCAGCAGCTTAAAGGCCGTGGCAGCTTCTAACTATGGCTACACCTTC.

The table lists this clonotype with a few counts. The V and J genes are TRBV2 and TRBJ1-2, with D maybe TRBD1 (5 bases). Germline V CDR1 and CDR2: SNHLY, FYNNEI. Trimming stripped 7 bases from V and 7 bases from J, with 16 bases between. The CDR3 is 13 amino acids. CDR3 nucleotides: TGTGCCAGCACTGGCAGGGATCAGGGTGGCTACACCTTC. Its translation: CASTGRDQGGYTF.

This chain joins TRBV5-1 and TRBJ1-2; D is unclear. V was cut by 4 bases and J by 4 bases, with 14 bases left in between. The V gene's germline CDR1 is SGHRS and CDR2 YFSETQ. The CDR3 is 14 residues long. In DNA, the CDR3 is TGCGCCAGCAGCGGTGTGAGTTCGGTCTATGGCTACACCTTC. Translating gives CASSGVSSVYGYTF.

This clonotype was detected a few times. This chain uses TRBV10-3 with TRBJ2-5, with TRBD2 identical over 7 bases. This CDR3 has 13 residues. V shed 10 bases, J shed 5 bases, and the junction held 10 bases outside the gene matches. The V gene's germline CDR1 is ENHRY and CDR2 SYGVKD. The CDR3 protein is CATASGEGETQYF. The DNA of the CDR3 is TGTGCCACTGCTAGCGGAGAGGGGGAGACCCAGTACTTC.

The rearrangement joins TRBV28 to TRBJ2-7, with TRBD1 matching 8 bases. V lost 6 bases, J lost 5 bases, and 9 bases stayed unmatched. The germline V gene has CDR1 MDHEN and CDR2 SYDVKM. The length of the CDR3 is 14 residues. CDR3 bases: TGTGCCAGCAGGCCGGGACAGGTGGGGGACGAGCAGTACTTC. It codes for CASRPGQVGDEQYF.

This clonotype was detected ten times or more. The V and J genes are TRBV3-1 and TRBJ1-5; unclear D gene. The V gene lost 5 bases and the J gene lost 6 bases, with 14 bases spanning the gap. CDR1 is LGHDT and CDR2 is YNNKEL in the germline V gene (reference sequence). The CDR3 has 14 amino acids. CDR3 in amino acids: CASSETSVSQPQHF. The CDR3 bases are TGTGCCAGCAGCGAGACTTCGGTCTCTCAGCCCCAGCATTTT.